The rows below give T cell receptor beta chains drawn from one sample of a study of T cell responses to AZD1222 COVID-19 vaccine. Measured with immunoSEQ multiplex PCR; TCRdb has only the in-frame clones, and not every one. The sample carries more than 70,000 clones, 85% to 90% recorded once. The sample was peripheral blood, taken 28 days after the second AZD1222 dose. The receptors stem from an adult who received the AZD1222 COVID-19 vaccine. Each CDR3 is given with its conserved first and last residue. Fields, in order: clone size, V gene, D gene, J gene, CDR3 DNA, CDR3 protein. A D gene is named only where the DNA matches it firmly. Some rows have no size entry. The others give once, few or many, or a class for an expanded clone.

>few|TRBV20-1|-|TRBJ2-1
TGCAGTGCTAGTGGGATTGACCGGAGCTCCTACAATGAGCAGTTCTTC
CSASGIDRSSYNEQFF
>-|TRBV5-5|-|TRBJ1-1
TGTGCCAGCAGCGCCACGTCGACTGAAGCTTTCTTT
CASSATSTEAFF
>-|TRBV6-5|-|TRBJ1-3
TGTGCCAGCAGTTACTCGACACAAGCTGCGGGAAACACCATATATTTT
CASSYSTQAAGNTIYF
>-|TRBV10-2|TRBD1|TRBJ2-2
TGCGCCGGACTACGGGGGGACAGGGGGAACACCGGGGAGCTGTTTTTT
CAGLRGDRGNTGELFF
>-|TRBV3-1/TRBV3-2|TRBD2|TRBJ2-3
TGTGCCAGCAGACGCAGCGGGGGGACCACAGATACGCAGTATTTT
CASRRSGGTTDTQYF
>-|TRBV2|TRBD2|TRBJ2-5
TGTGCCAGCAGTGGAACCGGGACTACGAAAGAGACCCAGTACTTC
CASSGTGTTKETQYF
>-|TRBV27|-|TRBJ1-5
TGTGCCAGCAGTACCCTCCCGGGGAGCAATCAGCCCCAGCATTTT
CASSTLPGSNQPQHF
>-|TRBV30|-|TRBJ2-7
TGTGCCTGGAGTCGGGGATCCTACGAGCAGTACTTC
CAWSRGSYEQYF
>few|TRBV24-1|-|TRBJ2-2
TGTGCCACCAGTGACCGGACAGTACCCACCGGGGAGCTGTTTTTT
CATSDRTVPTGELFF
>-|TRBV7-8|-|TRBJ2-1
TGTGCCAGCAGGGGCGACCACGTCAATGAGCAGTTCTTC
CASRGDHVNEQFF
>once|TRBV5-1|TRBD1|TRBJ1-1
TGCGCCAGCAGCGGGGGGGACAGGTCGAACACTGAAGCTTTCTTT
CASSGGDRSNTEAFF
>once|TRBV30|TRBD1|TRBJ1-3
TGTGCCTGGAGTCTTTACAGGGGGAACTCTGGAAACACCATATATTTT
CAWSLYRGNSGNTIYF
>-|TRBV6-1|-|TRBJ1-2
TGTGCCAGCAGTGAAGCGGCAGGGATCTATGGCTACACCTTC
CASSEAAGIYGYTF
>-|TRBV5-1|TRBD1|TRBJ2-3
TGCGCCAGCAGCTTGGGCAATACAGGGGGAGGCACAGATACGCAGTATTTT
CASSLGNTGGGTDTQYF
>-|TRBV7-2|-|TRBJ1-2
TGTGCCAGCAGGGTCGATCGGGTTGGCTACACCTTC
CASRVDRVGYTF
>-|TRBV9|-|TRBJ1-2
TGTGCCAGCAGCCCCGGGGCAGCGAACTATGGCTACACCTTC
CASSPGAANYGYTF
>-|TRBV5-6|-|TRBJ1-5
TGTGCCAGCAGCTCTGGGGTTAGCAATCAGCCCCAGCATTTT
CASSSGVSNQPQHF
>-|TRBV27|-|TRBJ2-5
TGTGCCAGCCCCACGTACCAAGAGACCCAGTACTTC
CASPTYQETQYF
>-|TRBV6-5|-|TRBJ1-1
TGTGCCAGCAGTTACTTAGAGCCTACTAACACTGAAGCTTTCTTT
CASSYLEPTNTEAFF
>-|TRBV7-9|-|TRBJ1-2
TGTGCCAGCAGCCGTAGGGGAGGGGTTCTCGGCTACACCTTC
CASSRRGGVLGYTF
>-|TRBV28|-|TRBJ1-2
TGTGCCAGCAGCCCAACAGGTTTATATGGCTACACCTTC
CASSPTGLYGYTF
>-|TRBV6-5|-|TRBJ2-7
TGTGCCAGCAGTTGGGACGGCTCCTACGAGCAGTACTTC
CASSWDGSYEQYF
>-|TRBV19|-|TRBJ1-4
TGTGCCACCCATGGACAGATTAATGAAAAACTGTTTTTT
CATHGQINEKLFF
>-|TRBV12-3/TRBV12-4|-|TRBJ1-1
TGTGCCAGCAGTTTACGAGGTGGGACTGAAGCTTTCTTT
CASSLRGGTEAFF
>-|TRBV7-9|TRBD1|TRBJ2-7
TGTGCCAGCAGCCTAACACAGGGGTACGAGCAGTACTTC
CASSLTQGYEQYF
>-|TRBV19|-|TRBJ2-7
TGTGCCAGTTCCGTAAGGACTGGACTACGCTACGAGCAGTACTTC
CASSVRTGLRYEQYF
>-|TRBV20-1|-|TRBJ1-5
TGCAGTGCTAGTAGGGGTCTTCGGCAGCCCCAGCATTTT
CSASRGLRQPQHF